Presented here are 15 T cell receptor beta chains from one specimen sequenced in a study of tumor-infiltrating lymphocytes in primary liver carcinoma (dated by TCRdb to 2016 to 2017). Without any cell sorting, total RNA and DNA were co-extracted from roughly 20-30 mg of bulk tissue using the AllPrep DNA/RNA mini kit. The data were produced on an Illumina HiSeq 2500. Starting from roughly 540 ng total RNA, TCRbeta-specific cDNA was produced by reverse transcription with a constant-region primer and ProtoScript II reverse transcriptase. TCRbeta libraries were built with three nested multiplex PCR rounds, a slightly modified ARM-PCR procedure. The first two PCR rounds used multiplex TRBV1-TRBV30 forward primers with a Cbeta reverse primer, each for about 10 cycles. Using fastp trimming at Q25 and MiXCR clonotype assembly, TCRdb reanalyzed the public sequencing data and kept in-frame beta chains. Every CDR3 protein is listed once, alongside the most common genes and DNA of its rows. For this sample the table gives some 46,000 distinct CDR3 sequences, of which roughly 80% were detected only once. 38% of the sample lies in the top ten.

Input material: tumor-adjacent normal liver tissue. Receptor source: a woman younger than 45 with primary liver carcinoma and hepatitis B virus infection.

To note about this clonotype: Since no conserved phenylalanine or tryptophan closes the CDR3, a read error is the likely cause. The CDR3 bases are TGTGCCAGCAGTTACTTAGCGTGGACAGATACGCAGTATTAT. This codes for CASSYLAWTDTQYY. The rearrangement uses TRBV6-2 or TRBV6-3 and TRBJ2-3; the D gene is possibly TRBD2 (5 bases). Germline CDR1 MNHEY, CDR2 SVGEGT. Trimming stripped 1 base from V and 3 bases from J, with 8 bases between. This CDR3 contains 14 residues.

In its sample, this clonotype was seen once. V usage is TRBV12-3 or TRBV12-4 and J usage is TRBJ2-7; 8 positions match TRBD1. Losses at the gene ends were 10 bases for V and 5 bases for J; bases not matched to a gene: 10. The CDR3 sequence is 13 residues long. The CDR3 nucleotides read TGTGCCATTAGGAACCAGGGGGCCCACGAGCAGTACTTC. Its translation: CAIRNQGAHEQYF.

The chain couples TRBV29-1 to TRBJ1-4; D perhaps matches TRBD1 (5 bases). The CDR3 runs 15 residues. CDR1 is SQVTM, CDR2 ANQGSEA, per germline. The CDR3: CRVWTWRSTNEKLFF. In DNA form, the CDR3 reads TGCAGGGTGTGGACATGGCGGTCGACTAATGAAAAACTGTTTTTT.

Many counts were recorded for this clonotype. The rearrangement joins TRBV28 to TRBJ2-7; 9 bases align to TRBD1. The ends lost 3 bases at V and 0 bases at J; junction bases unmatched: 0. CDR1 MDHEN and CDR2 SYDVKM come from the germline V gene. The CDR3 consists of 14 residues. The CDR3 loop reads CASSLGQGSYEQYF. Here the CDR3 DNA reads TGTGCCAGCAGTTTGGGACAGGGCTCCTACGAGCAGTACTTC.

Ten or more counts support this clonotype. V is TRBV6-5 and J is TRBJ1-4, with D possibly being TRBD1 (6 bases). The CDR3 runs to 16 residues. Germline CDR1 and CDR2: MNHEY and SVGAGI. Trimming removed 5 bases at V and 5 bases at J, with 18 bases between. The CDR3 region has the DNA TGTGCCAGCAGTGACCAGGGGCACTATGGCAATGAAAAACTGTTTTTT. Translating it yields CASSDQGHYGNEKLFF.

Note on this clonotype: Since no conserved phenylalanine or tryptophan closes the CDR3, a read error is the likely cause. The V gene is TRBV6-1, the J gene TRBJ2-1, with D perhaps TRBD1 (5 bases). Germline V gives CDR1 MNHNS, CDR2 SASEGT. The CDR3 spans 13 residues. The ends were cut back, 2 bases at V and 5 bases at J, with 7 bases in the middle. The CDR3 reads CASSEKDNNEQFL. CDR3 bases: TGTGCCAGCAGTGAAAAGGACAACAATGAGCAGTTCCTC.

The chain combines TRBV7-2 with TRBJ2-3; TRBD2 matches 14 bases. J was trimmed by 7 bases and V by 5 bases; bases with no gene match: 5. The CDR3 covers 15 residues. Germline assignment: CDR1 SGHTA and CDR2 FQGNSA. The CDR3 sequence: CTSSDGTSGSYTQYF. The CDR3 nucleotides are TGTACCAGCAGCGATGGGACTAGCGGGAGTTATACGCAGTATTTT.

Remarks on this clonotype: The junction departs from the called germline gene at one end, perhaps through a read error. This chain links TRBV5-1 with TRBJ1-5; weak D call: TRBD1 (6 bases). The CDR3 consists of 15 residues. Germline V CDR1 and CDR2: SGHRS, YFSETQ. CDR3 nucleotide sequence: TGCCCCAGAAGTTTAAGGGGGGATAGCAATCAGCCCCAGCATTTT. Protein product: CPRSLRGDSNQPQHF.

As for this clonotype: A read error may account for a junction end that differs from germline. This sequence joins TRBV6-1 and TRBJ2-7, with TRBD2 matching over 11 bases. Looked up from germline, CDR1 is MNHNS and CDR2 is SASEGT. The CDR3 length is 16 residues. The CDR3 loop reads CAIDRLAGSPSYDQYF. CDR3 bases: TGTGCCATCGATCGACTAGCGGGATCTCCCTCCTACGATCAGTACTTC.

This clonotype was seen repeatedly, ten times or more. The chain has TRBV24-1 and TRBJ1-5, with TRBD1 as a possible D gene (5 bases). Germline V gives CDR1 KGHDR, CDR2 SFDVKD. The CDR3 extends over 13 amino acids. Trimming removed 9 bases from V and 5 bases from J, with 13 bases in between. CDR3 sequence (DNA): TGTGCCACCTCCCAAGGGACCCATCAGCCCCAGCATTTT. This sequence encodes CATSQGTHQPQHF.

This clonotype was counted a single time. The CDR3: CASSPGGSAWHMNTEAFF. The DNA of the CDR3 is TGTGCCAGCAGTCCAGGGGGTTCCGCGTGGCACATGAACACTGAAGCTTTCTTT. The chain recombines TRBV6-2 or TRBV6-3 with TRBJ1-1; 7 nucleotides match TRBD1. V trimming: 5 bases; J trimming: 0 bases; junction bases outside the gene matches: 15. This CDR3 spans 18 amino acids. From germline, CDR1 is MNHEY and CDR2 SVGEGT.

As to this clonotype: The junction departs from germline at one end; a sequencing error may be responsible. The chain joins TRBV4-3 to TRBJ2-3, with D possibly TRBD2 on 7 matching bases. Germline assignment: CDR1 LGHNA and CDR2 YSLEER. This CDR3 spans 17 amino acids. The DNA of the CDR3 is TGCGCCGGCAGCCCTCTCTTAGAGGGAGGGGGTACAGATACGCAGTATTTT. It codes for CAGSPLLEGGGTDTQYF.

Note on this clonotype: Being one base from a much bigger clone, this may be a read error. The chain recombines TRBV5-4 with TRBJ2-1; 8 bases are shared with TRBD2. The CDR3 spans 15 residues. The trim removed 3 bases at V and 9 bases at J, leaving 11 bases unmatched. CDR1 SGHNT and CDR2 YYREEE come from the germline V gene (reference sequence). This CDR3 reads CASSSRLASHFEQFF. CDR3 bases: TGTGCCAGCAGCTCAAGACTAGCGTCCCATTTTGAGCAGTTCTTC.

On this clonotype itself: This clone may be a read error of a much larger clone one base away. This chain links TRBV20-1 with TRBJ2-1; D remains unclear. The V gene's germline CDR1 is DFQATT and CDR2 SNEGSKA (reference sequence). There are 12 residues in the CDR3. Trimming took off 5 bases at V and 5 bases at J, with 10 bases between the two ends. CDR3 sequence (DNA): TGCAGTGCTGGGGATAGACACAATGAGCAGTTCTTC. Encoded protein: CSAGDRHNEQFF.

Ten or more counts support this clonotype. This chain joins TRBV6-5 and TRBJ2-1, with D unresolved. Germline loops: CDR1 MNHEY, CDR2 SVGAGI. Trimming removed 6 bases from V and 6 bases from J, with 6 bases in between. The CDR3 is 11 residues long. The CDR3 DNA follows: TGTGCCAGCAGCCCGGGCAATGAGCAGTTCTTC. It translates to CASSPGNEQFF.